This TCR beta chain was sequenced for a study of blood T cell repertoires in COVID-19 (dated by TCRdb to the early 2020s). General notes on the study: Samples covering the acute and convalescent phases of COVID-19 were provided by collaborators in the United States, Italy and Spain. Deeply sampled blood TCRbeta repertoires from subjects exposed to, actively infected with, or recovered from COVID-19 were included in the dataset. Where available, HLA class I and class II types were obtained from metadata supplied by the sample provider rather than from assay-based typing. The material from the prospective study consisted of cDNA or gDNA derived from T cells, B-cell-depleted T cells, or PBMCs. The repertoires were released in a freely available public database intended as a resource for research on the immune response to SARS-CoV-2. Samples were obtained from the ongoing ImmuneRACE study (first 160 participants) and from over 1,000 subjects provided by 6 global collaborators. Nearly every sample came with metadata listing a de-identified subject ID, COVID-19 status, age in years and sex.

V is cut by 7 bases and J by 5 bases, and the space between the germline ends is 9 bases. The cysteine opens and the phenylalanine closes a CDR3 of 12 amino acids. The CDR3 DNA has 36 bases and is translated from base 1. About this clone: This receptor's antigen is unknown. Within one base of it there is no much larger clone, and no base qualities were kept.

On the study overall, not on this receptor specifically: The amount of clinical and demographic metadata varied by source and participant and was provided uncurated.

Collaborating institutions collected whole blood in K2EDTA tubes following their own protocols. For TCRbeta analysis, collaborator samples were shipped as frozen whole blood, as isolated PBMCs, or as DNA extracted from either sample type. TCRbeta CDR3 regions were amplified from genomic DNA by means of the immunoSEQ Assay, a bias-controlled multiplex PCR. Under the source paper's analysis protocol: Nucleated cell counts per sample were estimated from amplification of reference gene primers within the assay. To quantify the absolute abundance of each unique TCRbeta CDR3 rearrangement, sequence reads were collapsed and filtered. For each sample, productive Simpson clonality was calculated as the square root of Simpson's diversity index across productive rearrangements. The clones in this table, taken by TCRdb from immuneACCESS, are in-frame only. Not every clone is retained; where verified, under half of the shortfall comes from an unresolved V gene, and the cause of the rest is unknown. That table is the source of V, J and clone size, and D and trimming were worked out from the DNA. For this sample there are 35,000 to 40,000 clones; roughly 90% appear just once. The ten largest clones take up about 12% of the sample.

The V and J genes are TRBV12-3 or TRBV12-4 and TRBJ1-5, with the D gene not confidently named. This receptor was identified in a man in his 70s with acute or convalescent COVID-19. Sequencing was performed on peripheral blood. CDR3 loop: CASTYRDQPQHF. The DNA reads as follows: TGTGCCAGCACCTATCGCGATCAGCCCCAGCATTTT.